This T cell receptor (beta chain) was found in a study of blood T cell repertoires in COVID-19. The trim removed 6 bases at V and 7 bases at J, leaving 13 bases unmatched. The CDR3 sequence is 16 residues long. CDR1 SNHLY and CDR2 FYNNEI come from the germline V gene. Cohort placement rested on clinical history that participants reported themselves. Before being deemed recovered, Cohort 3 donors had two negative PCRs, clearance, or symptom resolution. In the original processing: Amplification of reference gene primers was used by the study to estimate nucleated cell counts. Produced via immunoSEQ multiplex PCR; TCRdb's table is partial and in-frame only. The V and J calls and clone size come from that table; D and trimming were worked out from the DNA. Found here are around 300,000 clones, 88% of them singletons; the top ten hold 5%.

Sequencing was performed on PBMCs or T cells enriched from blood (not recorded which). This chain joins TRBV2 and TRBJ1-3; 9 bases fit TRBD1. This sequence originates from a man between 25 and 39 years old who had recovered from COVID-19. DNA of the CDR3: TGTGCCAGCAGGGAGGACAGGGGCTGGTTTGGGAACACCATATATTTT. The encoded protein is CASREDRGWFGNTIYF. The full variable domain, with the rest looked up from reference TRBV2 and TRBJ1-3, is EPEVTQTPSHQVTQMGQEVILRCVPISNHLYFYWYRQILGQKVEFLVSFYNNEISEKSEIFDDQFSVERPDGSNFTLKIRSTKLEDSAMYFCASREDRGWFGNTIYFGEGSWLTVV.